Below are 22 T cell receptor beta chains sequenced from a single sample in a study of response to subunit inactivated influenza vaccine. MiXCR was run by TCRdb on the RT-PCR reads, yielding one entry per CDR3 protein. The repertoire consists of roughly 550,000 distinct CDR3 sequences, with roughly 25% occurring once and the leading ten covering about 2.8%. The sample was also linked to a second study, of T cells expressing NK-cell markers. That study adds: For TCR beta, cDNA was produced by 5'RACE template switching with UMIs.

The specimen comprised CD4+ T cells sorted from PBMCs, sampled roughly 13 days after vaccination. The receptors were sampled from a man aged 45-65 years who received an inactivated influenza vaccine.

At least ten counts were recorded for this clonotype. This chain joins TRBV4-2 and TRBJ2-7; 8 bases are shared with TRBD2. Germline assignment: CDR1 LGHNA and CDR2 YNFKEQ. After removal of 4 bases from V and 3 bases from J, the junction contained 23 bases not matched to a gene. The CDR3 sequence is 20 residues long. This CDR3 reads CASSRGDSDWGLAGNYEQYF. CDR3 nucleotides: TGTGCCAGCAGCCGGGGAGACTCGGACTGGGGGCTAGCGGGTAACTACGAGCAGTACTTC.

This clonotype has only a few counts. The J gene is TRBJ2-2, the V gene TRBV7-8; unclear D gene. The CDR3 covers 12 residues. Germline CDR1 reads SGHVS; CDR2 reads FQNEAQ. The ends were cut back, 5 bases at V and 6 bases at J, with 7 bases in the middle. The CDR3 loop reads CASSPTPGELFF. In DNA form, the CDR3 reads TGTGCCAGCAGCCCCACCCCCGGGGAGCTGTTTTTT.

This sequence joins TRBV10-3 and TRBJ1-5; possibly TRBD1 for D (6 bases). CDR1 is ENHRY, CDR2 SYGVKD, per germline. This CDR3 contains 14 residues. V was shortened by 4 bases and J by 5 bases, with 12 bases between the two germline ends. The CDR3 sequence is CAISGGGRDQPQHF. CDR3 DNA: TGTGCCATCAGTGGGGGGGGCCGGGATCAGCCCCAGCATTTT.

This rearrangement joins TRBV7-3 to TRBJ2-2; weak D call: TRBD2 (5 bases). V lost 0 bases to trimming and J lost 5 bases, with 16 bases between them. The CDR3 runs 17 residues. The germline CDR1 and CDR2 sequences are SGHTA and FQGTGA. Written as DNA, the CDR3 is TGTGCCAGCAGCTTAACGGCCGTTGGGAGAAGTACCGGGGAGCTGTTTTTT. Encoded protein: CASSLTAVGRSTGELFF.

This rearrangement joins TRBV6-1 to TRBJ2-3; no definite D call. This CDR3 contains 13 residues. V was pared by 4 bases and J by 2 bases, with 7 bases between. Germline V gene sequence: CDR1 MNHNS, CDR2 SASEGT. The CDR3 spells CASSGRPTDTQYF. As DNA, the CDR3 is TGTGCCAGCAGTGGTCGGCCCACAGATACGCAGTATTTT.

Many counts were recorded for this clonotype. The J gene is TRBJ2-7, the V gene TRBV29-1; possible D gene TRBD1, 6 bases. The CDR3 loop spans 14 amino acids. Germline lookup yields CDR1 SQVTM and CDR2 ANQGSEA. Trimming removed 4 bases from V and 5 bases from J, with 18 bases in between. The CDR3 nucleotides read TGCAGCGTTGCAGGCCGGCAGGGGAAGAACGAGCAGTACTTC. It is translated as CSVAGRQGKNEQYF.

The gene calls are TRBV4-1 and TRBJ2-2; 12 bases line up with TRBD1. This CDR3 spans 16 amino acids. Trimming removed 1 base from V and 6 bases from J; junction bases left unmatched: 3. Germline V gene sequence: CDR1 MGHRA, CDR2 YSYEKL. The CDR3 loop is CASSQAGTGGSGELFF. The CDR3 nucleotides read TGCGCCAGCAGCCAAGCAGGGACAGGGGGCTCCGGGGAGCTGTTTTTT.

The chain employs TRBV24-1 and TRBJ2-1; D gene unclear. Germline-derived CDR1 and CDR2 are KGHDR and SFDVKD. Trimming left V 2 bases short and J 0 bases short, with 7 bases between. The CDR3 totals 15 residues. The CDR3 region is CATSDSYRSYNEQFF. DNA for the CDR3: TGTGCCACCAGTGATTCCTACCGCTCCTACAATGAGCAGTTCTTC.

The chain has TRBV6-5 and TRBJ2-5; D is perhaps TRBD1 (6 bases). Germline V gives CDR1 MNHEY, CDR2 SVGAGI. There are 16 residues in the CDR3. Trimming removed 2 bases from V and 1 base from J, with 14 bases in between. CDR3 in amino acids: CASSYGQGNAQETQYF. CDR3 nucleotides: TGTGCCAGCAGTTACGGGCAGGGGAATGCCCAAGAGACCCAGTACTTC.

The chain links TRBV28 to TRBJ1-2; 9 bases agree with TRBD1. V shed 7 bases, J shed 5 bases, and the junction held 5 bases outside the gene matches. The CDR3 has 13 residues. CDR1 is MDHEN and CDR2 is SYDVKM in the germline V gene. For the CDR3, the DNA is TGTGCCAGCACCTCGGGACAGGGTTATGGCTACACCTTC. Its translation: CASTSGQGYGYTF.

This chain links TRBV12-3 or TRBV12-4 with TRBJ2-5; D might be TRBD1 or TRBD2, each matching 5 bases. The CDR3 runs 11 residues. The V and J ends lost 5 bases and 6 bases respectively, with 7 bases between them. The DNA for the CDR3 is TGTGCCAGCAGTGAGGGGCAGACCCAGTACTTC. Its protein is CASSEGQTQYF.

The gene calls are TRBV20-1 and TRBJ2-5, with 16 bases aligning to TRBD2. The CDR3 length is 18 residues. Germline CDR1 DFQATT, CDR2 SNEGSKA (reference sequence). V dropped 1 base and J dropped 2; count of bases not matched to a gene: 7. This CDR3 is CSARVLPGLAGGQETQYF. The CDR3 DNA reads TGCAGTGCTAGAGTCCTACCGGGACTAGCGGGAGGGCAAGAGACCCAGTACTTC.

This clonotype was observed a handful of times. The chain couples TRBV27 to TRBJ1-1; tentatively, D is TRBD1 (5 bases). V lost 8 bases to trimming and J lost 1 base, with 14 bases between them. The CDR3 is made up of 14 amino acids. The germline V gene has CDR1 MNHEY and CDR2 SMNVEV (reference sequence). The CDR3 nucleotides are TGTGCCAGCCACTTCGGGGGTCGGAACACTGAAGCTTTCTTT. This translates into CASHFGGRNTEAFF.

This chain uses TRBV28 with TRBJ2-3; TRBD1 matches at 9 bases. The CDR3 runs to 18 residues. Trimming cost V 5 bases and J 2 bases; bases outside gene matches: 14. The V gene's germline CDR1 is MDHEN and CDR2 SYDVKM. Here the CDR3 DNA reads TGTGCCAGCAGTCGGGGGACAGGGAACTATTTTTACACAGATACGCAGTATTTT. Translating gives CASSRGTGNYFYTDTQYF.

The rearrangement joins TRBV14 to TRBJ2-1, with TRBD2 matching 12 bases. V was pared by 4 bases and J by 9 bases, with 19 bases of the junction left unmatched. This CDR3 region has 19 residues. CDR1 and CDR2 (germline): SGHDN, FVKESK. CDR3 residues: CASSPNSLETSGRWGEQFF. As DNA, the CDR3 is TGTGCCAGCAGCCCAAACTCCCTAGAGACTAGCGGGAGATGGGGTGAGCAGTTCTTC.

The rearrangement joins TRBV15 to TRBJ1-4, with 7 bases matching TRBD1. V dropped 5 bases and J dropped 0; count of bases not matched to a gene: 3. Germline CDR1 LNHNV, CDR2 YYDKDF (reference sequence). The CDR3 is 15 residues long. The CDR3 region is CATSRGQATNEKLFF. In DNA form, the CDR3 reads TGTGCCACCAGCCGAGGACAGGCAACTAATGAAAAACTGTTTTTT. The complete variable domain, with remaining parts taken from reference TRBV15 and TRBJ1-4, reads DAMVIQNPRYQVTQFGKPVTLSCSQTLNHNVMYWYQQKSSQAPKLLFHYYDKDFNNEADTPDNFQSRRPNTSFCFLDIRSPGLGDTAMYLCATSRGQATNEKLFFGSGTQLSVL.

This clonotype has only a few counts. The genes are TRBV9 and TRBJ2-3, with 16 bases lining up with TRBD2. The germline gives CDR1 SGDLS, CDR2 YYNGEE. Trimming at V came to 2 bases and at J to 3 bases, leaving 6 bases not matched to a gene. This CDR3 has 18 amino acids. The CDR3 bases are TGTGCCAGCAGCGTGGGGACTAGCGGGAGGGCCAGTACAGATACGCAGTATTTT. It yields the protein CASSVGTSGRASTDTQYF.

This chain joins TRBV20-1 and TRBJ1-5; D not resolved. Per germline, CDR1 DFQATT and CDR2 SNEGSKA (reference sequence). Trimming took off 5 bases at V and 4 bases at J, with 9 bases between the two ends. The CDR3 is 12 residues long. In DNA form, the CDR3 reads TGCAGTGCTGTGTCGATTAATCAGCCCCAGCATTTT. Its protein product is CSAVSINQPQHF.

The gene calls are TRBV20-1 and TRBJ2-4; D ambiguous. The CDR3 spans 18 residues. CDR1 DFQATT and CDR2 SNEGSKA come from the germline V gene (reference sequence). Trimming removed 3 bases from V and 2 bases from J, with 23 bases in between. The CDR3 is CSARLRKILLGTKNIQYF. Written as DNA, the CDR3 is TGCAGTGCTAGGTTGAGGAAAATACTCCTGGGGACCAAAAACATTCAGTACTTC.

The chain recombines TRBV5-1 with TRBJ2-5; TRBD2 aligns across 10 bases. From germline, CDR1 is SGHRS and CDR2 YFSETQ. The CDR3 is 13 residues long. The trim removed 6 bases at V and 5 bases at J, leaving 4 bases unmatched. The CDR3 DNA reads as TGCGCCAGCACTAGCGGGAGCGGTGAGACCCAGTACTTC. Protein product: CASTSGSGETQYF.

The table lists this clonotype with a few counts. J is TRBJ2-7 and V is TRBV28; 7 bases agree with TRBD1. The CDR3 sequence is 15 residues long. Germline lookup yields CDR1 MDHEN and CDR2 SYDVKM. V gave up 8 bases and J gave up 1 base; unmatched junction bases: 11. CDR3 loop: CASHDRDQGSYEQYF. The CDR3 DNA is TGTGCCAGCCATGACAGGGACCAGGGTTCCTACGAGCAGTACTTC.

This CDR3 is CASSPGSDQTGELFF. Written as DNA, the CDR3 is TGTGCCAGCTCACCAGGGTCAGACCAAACCGGGGAGCTGTTTTTT. The V and J genes are TRBV18 and TRBJ2-2, with D unresolved. The CDR3 is 15 amino acids. Between the trimmed V and J ends, which lost 2 bases and 5 bases, there was a span of 12 bases. CDR1 and CDR2 (germline): KGHSH, LQKENI.